This TCR beta chain was recorded in a study of radiation and T cells in renal cell carcinoma. At the level of the study: Nephrectomy followed 15 Gy stereotactic body radiation by 4 weeks.

Sequencing was performed with immunoSEQ multiplex PCR; in TCRdb, only in-frame clones are kept and a portion is missing. The table includes about 49,000 clones, 65% to 90% detected once. Study-wide results and caveats: In blood, top tumor clones expanded by 2 weeks, shrinking by 4.

Regarding time point: baseline pretreatment blood. Sample treatment: 15 Gy SBRT to primary tumor, nephrectomy 4 weeks later. Germline loops: CDR1 SGHKS, CDR2 YYEKEE (reference sequence). J was trimmed by 7 bases and V by 4 bases; bases with no gene match: 9. The CDR3 spans 14 residues. This clone was counted once. Its target is unknown. The sample was blood, taken from a patient whose treatment included radiotherapy and nephrectomy. This TCR was recovered from a woman in her 70s with renal cell carcinoma. This chain uses TRBV5-5 with TRBJ2-7; 9 positions match TRBD2. CDR3 in DNA: TGTGCCAGCAGCATAGTAGCGGGGGCTAATGAGCAGTACTTC. It encodes CASSIVAGANEQYF.